The TCR beta chain described here comes from a study of radiation and T cells in renal cell carcinoma. Study-wide points: From baseline, blood top tumor clonotypes peaked at 2 weeks post-radiation.

Worth noting for this clone: Its antigen remains unknown.

This table comes from immunoSEQ multiplex PCR, and its TCRdb copy is limited to in-frame clones, with some not included. The repertoire consists of roughly 140,000 clones, with 80% to 90% occurring once and the leading ten covering over 10%. The time point was: blood 2 weeks post-SBRT. This sample's treatment: 15 Gy SBRT to primary tumor, nephrectomy 4 weeks later. Clear cell pathology was present in this patient's renal cell carcinoma. The CDR3 length is 14 residues. Trimming stripped 1 base from V and 9 bases from J, with 16 bases between. CDR1 and CDR2 from the germline V gene are SGDLS and YYNGEE.

The rearrangement uses TRBV9 and TRBJ1-2; maybe TRBD1 (6 bases). The TCR comes from a woman aged 45-65 years with renal cell carcinoma. This sample comprised blood, obtained from a patient whose treatment included radiotherapy and nephrectomy. CDR3 in amino acids: CASSVLEGGQSYTF. CDR3 in DNA: TGTGCCAGCAGCGTACTCGAAGGGGGTCAGAGCTACACCTTC.